This T cell receptor beta chain is from a study of blood T cell repertoires in COVID-19. The V segment lost 6 bases and the J segment 2 bases; nucleotides outside the gene matches: 9. Germline loops: CDR1 MGHDK, CDR2 SYGVNS. This CDR3 comprises 15 residues. Assay used: immunoSEQ multiplex PCR; TCRdb lists only in-frame clones, some missing. The data show roughly 150,000 clones, more than 75% seen once. Sequenced input: peripheral blood. The clonotype originates from a man in his 60s with acute or convalescent COVID-19. V and J are TRBV25-1 and TRBJ1-2, with 7 bases fitting TRBD1. The CDR3 spells CASSDSLQGNYGYTF. In DNA, the CDR3 is TGTGCCAGCAGCGACTCCTTACAGGGGAACTATGGCTACACCTTC.